What follows are 17 T cell receptor beta chains derived from one specimen sequenced in a study of shared clonotypes between healthy human individuals. The assay was immunoSEQ multiplex PCR, and TCRdb's table has in-frame clones only and misses some. This table has about 490,000 clones, roughly 80% appearing once. The sample comprised PBMCs. The receptors were sampled from a woman in her thirties or forties in good health. Some clones in this sample may be carry-over from other donors' samples.

The chain carries TRBV27 and TRBJ2-1; no reliable D call. V lost 4 bases to trimming and J lost 3 bases, with 4 bases between them. The germline V gene has CDR1 MNHEY and CDR2 SMNVEV (reference sequence). This CDR3 comprises 12 residues. The CDR3 spells CASSSRYNEQFF. CDR3 coding DNA: TGTGCCAGCAGTTCCCGCTACAATGAGCAGTTCTTC.

This chain links TRBV15 with TRBJ2-3; 9 positions match TRBD1. The CDR3 sequence is 16 residues long. Trimming at V came to 1 base and at J to 5 bases, leaving 7 bases not matched to a gene. Germline loops: CDR1 LNHNV, CDR2 YYDKDF (reference sequence). CDR3 sequence: CATSRGTGGSVDTQYF. CDR3 nucleotide sequence: TGTGCCACCAGCAGAGGTACAGGGGGCTCGGTAGATACGCAGTATTTT.

In DNA, the CDR3 is TGTGCCAGCCAGCCGGGGGCAAATCAGCCCCAGCATTTT. Its protein is CASQPGANQPQHF. The chain couples TRBV19 to TRBJ1-5, with D perhaps matching TRBD1 (6 bases). Germline assignment: CDR1 LNHDA and CDR2 SQIVND (reference sequence). The CDR3 loop spans 13 amino acids. Between the trimmed V and J ends, which lost 9 bases and 4 bases, there was a span of 13 bases.

Ten or more counts support this clone. The sample holds other DNA sequences that translate to the same CDR3. This rearrangement joins TRBV28 to TRBJ2-3; D gene ambiguous. V lost 4 bases and J 2 bases, leaving 4 bases between the germline ends. This CDR3 spans 12 amino acids. Germline values: CDR1 MDHEN, CDR2 SYDVKM. Here the CDR3 DNA reads TGTGCCAGCAGTTCGAACACAGATACGCAGTATTTT. The encoded protein is CASSSNTDTQYF.

This clone has ten or more counts. The J gene is TRBJ2-5, the V gene TRBV2, with D maybe TRBD1 (6 bases). The CDR3 spans 15 residues. Germline CDR1 and CDR2: SNHLY and FYNNEI. The V gene lost 5 bases and the J gene lost 4 bases, with 17 bases spanning the gap. CDR3 bases: TGTGCCAGCAGTCGATCAGGGGTACAAAGAGAGACCCAGTACTTC. As protein: CASSRSGVQRETQYF.

In the case of this clone: In the same sample, other DNA sequences code for this CDR3. The rearrangement uses TRBV18 and TRBJ2-5; D unresolved. The germline V and J ends were trimmed by 2 bases and 2 bases, with 6 bases remaining between them. The CDR3 extends over 13 amino acids. CDR1 is KGHSH, CDR2 LQKENI, per germline. The CDR3 DNA is TGTGCCAGCTCACCAACCGAACAAGAGACCCAGTACTTC. Amino acid sequence: CASSPTEQETQYF.

The table lists this clone with a count of one. A far larger clone is off by one base, so a read error is likely. This sequence joins TRBV4-2 and TRBJ2-7; 9 nucleotides agree with TRBD1. The CDR3 contains 15 residues. Germline assignment: CDR1 LGHNA and CDR2 YNFKEQ. CDR3 in amino acids: CASSQGGGQGRERYF. DNA of the CDR3: TGTGCCAGCAGCCAGGGCGGGGGACAGGGTCGCGAGCGGTACTTC.

V gene TRBV6-5 combines with J gene TRBJ2-3, with D possibly being TRBD2 (6 bases). V lost 5 bases to trimming and J lost 5 bases, with 14 bases between them. Germline loops: CDR1 MNHEY, CDR2 SVGAGI. The CDR3 consists of 14 residues. The CDR3 DNA reads as TGTGCCAGCAGTGGGGGAGCGGGCGGAGATACGCAGTATTTT. This sequence encodes CASSGGAGGDTQYF.

This clone was seen only once. This rearrangement joins TRBV6-5 to TRBJ1-1, with D unresolved. V dropped 2 bases and J dropped 4 bases, with 17 bases sitting between them. CDR1 MNHEY and CDR2 SVGAGI come from the germline V gene. CDR3 size: 16 residues. In nucleotides, the CDR3 is TGTGCCAGCAGTTACAAAACGTCCAGCCGGGGCACTGAAGCTTTCTTT. Translating it yields CASSYKTSSRGTEAFF.

V gene TRBV7-2 combines with J gene TRBJ2-7, with TRBD2 matching over 11 bases. There are 16 residues in the CDR3. Germline CDR1 and CDR2: SGHTA and FQGNSA. V lost 3 bases and J lost 5; bases outside the gene matches: 9. CDR3 loop: CASSLVALAGVDEQYF. CDR3 coding DNA: TGTGCCAGCAGCTTGGTTGCACTAGCGGGAGTCGACGAGCAGTACTTC.

CDR3 in DNA: TGCGCCAGCAGCGTACGACTAGGGAACTACGAGCAGTACTTC. This translates into CASSVRLGNYEQYF. The chain carries TRBV4-1 and TRBJ2-7; tentatively, D is TRBD2 (6 bases). The ends were cut back, 5 bases at V and 3 bases at J, with 14 bases in the middle. Germline CDR1 is MGHRA and CDR2 is YSYEKL. The CDR3 has 14 residues.

Note on this clone: One base separates it from a far larger clone, so it is likely a read error. Additional DNA sequences in this sample encode the identical CDR3. This chain joins TRBV11-2 and TRBJ1-1; 10 bases map to TRBD1. J gave up 5 bases and V 3 bases, and 15 bases lay outside the gene matches. Germline lookup yields CDR1 SGHAT and CDR2 FQNNGV. The CDR3 totals 18 residues. CDR3 bases: TGTGCCAGCAGCTTCCATCGTGTGACAGGGGGCGATATAACTGAAGCTTTCTTT. It specifies CASSFHRVTGGDITEAFF.

This clone came up a few times. The chain uses TRBV27 and TRBJ2-7; D may be TRBD2 (5 bases). CDR3 size: 18 residues. V was shortened by 1 base and J by 7 bases, with 26 bases between the two germline ends. CDR1 and CDR2 from the germline V gene are MNHEY and SMNVEV (reference sequence). CDR3 nucleotide sequence: TGTGCCAGCAGTTTATTCCCCGCCCGTTTAGAGGGCCTGGGTGAGCAGTACTTC. Translation: CASSLFPARLEGLGEQYF.

V usage is TRBV5-1 and J usage is TRBJ1-1; D is possibly TRBD1 (6 bases). V lost 6 bases and J 0 bases, leaving 12 bases between the germline ends. Per germline, CDR1 SGHRS and CDR2 YFSETQ. There are 14 residues in the CDR3. The DNA of the CDR3 is TGCGCCAGCACCGCCACAGGGTTGAACACTGAAGCTTTCTTT. This encodes CASTATGLNTEAFF.

The V gene is TRBV2, the J gene TRBJ2-7, with TRBD1 matching over 7 bases. Germline assignment: CDR1 SNHLY and CDR2 FYNNEI. The CDR3 sequence is 13 residues long. Unmatched junction bases numbered 8, after V lost 5 bases and J lost 7 bases. In DNA form, the CDR3 reads TGTGCCAGCAGTCCGGGACAGCGGCTGGAGCAGTACTTC. Its translation is CASSPGQRLEQYF.

In regard to this clone: A far larger clone is one base from this, pointing to a likely read error. The sample carries other DNA sequences with the same CDR3. The chain uses TRBV30 and TRBJ2-7; the match to TRBD1 covers 8 bases. Per germline, CDR1 GTSNPN and CDR2 SVGIG (reference sequence). The CDR3 is 14 residues long. In nucleotides, the CDR3 is TGCGCCTGGAGGGGTCCTCCAGGGGGCCGCGAGCAGTACTTC. Amino acid sequence: CAWRGPPGGREQYF.

To note about this clone: This is likely an artifact of a read error, given a far larger clone one base away. This chain connects TRBV29-1 to TRBJ1-2; D perhaps matches TRBD1 (5 bases). V was pared by 8 bases and J by 7 bases, with 11 bases between. The germline gives CDR1 SQVTM, CDR2 ANQGSEA. This CDR3 contains 10 residues. The CDR3 DNA follows: TGCAGCTTGTCGAGGGGTGGCTACACCTTC. It encodes CSLSRGGYTF.